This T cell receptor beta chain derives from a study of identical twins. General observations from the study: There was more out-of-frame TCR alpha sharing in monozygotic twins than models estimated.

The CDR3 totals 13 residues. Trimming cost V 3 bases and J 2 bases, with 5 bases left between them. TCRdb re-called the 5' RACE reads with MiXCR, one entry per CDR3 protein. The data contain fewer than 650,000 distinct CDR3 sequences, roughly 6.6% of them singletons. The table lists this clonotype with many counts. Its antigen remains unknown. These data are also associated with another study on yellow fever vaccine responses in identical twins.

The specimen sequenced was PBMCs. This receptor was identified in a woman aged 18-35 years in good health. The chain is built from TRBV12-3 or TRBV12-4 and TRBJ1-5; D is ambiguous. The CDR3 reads CASSFMGNQPQHF. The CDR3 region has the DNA TGTGCCAGCAGTTTTATGGGCAATCAGCCCCAGCATTTT.